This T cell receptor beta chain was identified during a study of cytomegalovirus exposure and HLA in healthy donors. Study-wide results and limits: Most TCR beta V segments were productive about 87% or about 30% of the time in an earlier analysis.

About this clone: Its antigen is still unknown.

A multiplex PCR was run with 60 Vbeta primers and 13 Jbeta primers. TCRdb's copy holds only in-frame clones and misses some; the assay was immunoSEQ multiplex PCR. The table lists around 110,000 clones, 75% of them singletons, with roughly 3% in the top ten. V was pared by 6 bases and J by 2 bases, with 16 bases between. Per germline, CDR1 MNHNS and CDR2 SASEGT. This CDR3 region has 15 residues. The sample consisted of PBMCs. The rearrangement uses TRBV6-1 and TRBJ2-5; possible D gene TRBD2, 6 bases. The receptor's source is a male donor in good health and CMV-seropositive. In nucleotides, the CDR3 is TGTGCCAGCAGAGAACCGGGACTCGTACAAGAGACCCAGTACTTC. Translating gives CASREPGLVQETQYF.